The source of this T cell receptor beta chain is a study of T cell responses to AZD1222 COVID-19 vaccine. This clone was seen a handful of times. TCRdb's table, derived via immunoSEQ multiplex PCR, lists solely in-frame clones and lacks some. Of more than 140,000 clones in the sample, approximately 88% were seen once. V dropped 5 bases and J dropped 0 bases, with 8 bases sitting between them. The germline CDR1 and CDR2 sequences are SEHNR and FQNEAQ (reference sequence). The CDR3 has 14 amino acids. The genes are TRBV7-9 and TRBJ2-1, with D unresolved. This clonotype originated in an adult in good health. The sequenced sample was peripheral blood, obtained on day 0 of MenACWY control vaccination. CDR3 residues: CASSAQNSYNEQFF. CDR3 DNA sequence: TGTGCCAGCAGCGCCCAGAACTCCTACAATGAGCAGTTCTTC.